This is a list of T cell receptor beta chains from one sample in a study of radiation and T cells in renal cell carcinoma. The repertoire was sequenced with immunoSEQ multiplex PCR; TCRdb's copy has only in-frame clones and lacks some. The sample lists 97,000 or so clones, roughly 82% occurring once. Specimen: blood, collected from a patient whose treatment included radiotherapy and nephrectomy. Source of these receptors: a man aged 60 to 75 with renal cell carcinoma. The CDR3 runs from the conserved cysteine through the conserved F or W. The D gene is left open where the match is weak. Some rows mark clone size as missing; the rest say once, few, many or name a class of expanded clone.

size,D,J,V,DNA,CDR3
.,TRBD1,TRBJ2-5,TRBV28,TGTGCCAGCAGTCCCGACAGGGGACGAGAGACCCAGTACTTC,CASSPDRGRETQYF
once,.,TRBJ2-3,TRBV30,TGTGCCTGGAGTGTTGGTGTGACAGATACGCAGTATTTT,CAWSVGVTDTQYF
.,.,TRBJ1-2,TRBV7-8,TGTGCCAGCAGCCAAGGACAGCCGAGCTATGGCTACACCTTC,CASSQGQPSYGYTF
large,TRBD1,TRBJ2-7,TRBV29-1,TGCAGCGCGACAGGGGGTTCCGGGCTATACGAGCAGTACTTC,CSATGGSGLYEQYF
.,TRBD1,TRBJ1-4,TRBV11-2,TGTGCCAGCCGTAGGACAGGGGGTGAAAAACTGTTTTTT,CASRRTGGEKLFF
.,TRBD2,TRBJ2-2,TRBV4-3,TGCGCCAGCAGCCAAGATGAGTTAGCGGGAGGGCCGTTGGGCGGGGAGCTGTTTTTT,CASSQDELAGGPLGGELFF
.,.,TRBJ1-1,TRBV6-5,TGTGCCAGCAGTTACTCGATCGGCAGGTTGAACACTGAAGCTTTCTTT,CASSYSIGRLNTEAFF
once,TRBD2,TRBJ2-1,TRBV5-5,TGTGCCAGCAGCTTGAGCGGGGACTACAATGAGCAGTTCTTC,CASSLSGDYNEQFF
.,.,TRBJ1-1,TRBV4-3,TGCGCCAGCAGCTCGAGTCTGGGGATCATGAACACTGAAGCTTTCTTT,CASSSSLGIMNTEAFF
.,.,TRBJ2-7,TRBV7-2,TGTGCCAGCAGCTTAGTAGTTGGGGACATCGAGCAGTACTTC,CASSLVVGDIEQYF
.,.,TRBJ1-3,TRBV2,TGTGCCAGCAGTGGGGGTACAGTCTTGGGCATATATTTT,CASSGGTVLGIYF
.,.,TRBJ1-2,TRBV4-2,TGTGCCAGCAGCCAAGATCAGGCAGGGAACTATGGCTACACCTTC,CASSQDQAGNYGYTF
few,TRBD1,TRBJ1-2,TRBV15,TGTGCCACCAGCAGAGTTAGACAGGGACACTATGGCTACACCTTC,CATSRVRQGHYGYTF
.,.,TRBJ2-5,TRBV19,TGTGCCAGTAGTATGGTTGGAGAGACCCAGTACTTC,CASSMVGETQYF
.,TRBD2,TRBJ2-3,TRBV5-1,TGCGCCAGCAGCCGAACTAGCGGGAGGGCCGGAGGACGGGATACGCAGTATTTT,CASSRTSGRAGGRDTQYF
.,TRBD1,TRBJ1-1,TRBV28,TGTGCCAGCAGTCTAGGACAGGTCGGAAAGAGCACTGAAGCTTTCTTT,CASSLGQVGKSTEAFF
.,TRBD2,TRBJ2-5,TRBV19,TGTGCCAGTAGTATGGATCGCGGGGGAGTACAAGAGACCCAGTACTTC,CASSMDRGGVQETQYF
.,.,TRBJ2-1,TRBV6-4,TGTGCCAGCAGTTCGGAGGCGACACCCTACAATGAGCAGTTCTTC,CASSSEATPYNEQFF
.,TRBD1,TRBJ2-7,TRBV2,TGTGCCAGCAGTGAATTTTGGGGGGGACAGGGGAGGTCCTACGAGCAGTACTTC,CASSEFWGGQGRSYEQYF
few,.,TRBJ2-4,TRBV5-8,TGTGCCAGCAGGTTTATCGGGCCCCGGTGGGACATTCAGTACTTC,CASRFIGPRWDIQYF
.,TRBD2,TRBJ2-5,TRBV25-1,TGTGCCAGCAGTGAATTTACTAGCGGGAGGGAGACCCAGTACTTC,CASSEFTSGRETQYF
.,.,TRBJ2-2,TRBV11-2,TGTGCCAGCACCATCCTGTATGGGGGGAACACCGGGGAGCTGTTTTTT,CASTILYGGNTGELFF
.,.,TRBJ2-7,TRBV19,TGTGCCAGTAGTATTAGTTCCGGTTACGGACACGAGCAGTACTTC,CASSISSGYGHEQYF
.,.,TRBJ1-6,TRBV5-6,TGTGCCAGCACCCCGCGACCGGGGGGTAATTCACCCCTCCACTTT,CASTPRPGGNSPLHF
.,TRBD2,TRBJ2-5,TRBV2,TGTGCCAGGGCAGCGGGAGGGGGAGAGACCCAGTACTTC,CARAAGGGETQYF
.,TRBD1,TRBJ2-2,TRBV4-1,TGCGCCAGCAGCCAAGATACAGGGGGCACGAACACCGGGGAGCTGTTTTTT,CASSQDTGGTNTGELFF
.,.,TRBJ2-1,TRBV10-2,TGCGCCAGCAGTGAGTCGGCGTGGGATGCGAGAGATGAGCAGTTCTTC,CASSESAWDARDEQFF
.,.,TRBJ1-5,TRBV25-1,TGTGCCAGCCCCTACCAGGCAGGGAGGGATAAAGGCAATCAGCCCCAGCATTTT,CASPYQAGRDKGNQPQHF
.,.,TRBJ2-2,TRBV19,TGTGCCAGTAAATTTACCCCGATGAACACCGGGGAGCTGTTTTTT,CASKFTPMNTGELFF
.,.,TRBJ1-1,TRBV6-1,TGTGCCAGCAGCCCATTGGGTACTGAAGCTTTCTTT,CASSPLGTEAFF
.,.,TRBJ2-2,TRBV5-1,TGCGCCAGCAGCTTGGGACAAATCACCGGGGAGCTGTTTTTT,CASSLGQITGELFF
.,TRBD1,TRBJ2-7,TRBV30,TGTGCCTGGAGAGACGACAGGGCCTCCTACGAGCAGTACTTC,CAWRDDRASYEQYF
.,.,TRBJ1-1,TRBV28,TGTGCCAGCAGTTTGGGGGGAGTTGAAGCTTTCTTT,CASSLGGVEAFF
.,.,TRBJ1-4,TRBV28,TGTGCCAGCAGTGGTCTCGGGGATGAAAAACTGTTTTTT,CASSGLGDEKLFF
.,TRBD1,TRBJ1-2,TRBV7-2,TGTGCCAGCAGCCTAGACCGGGACAGCAGTGGCTACACCTTC,CASSLDRDSSGYTF
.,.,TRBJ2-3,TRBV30,TGTGCCTGGGAAACGGGCCTCCTGACGCTTAGCACAGATACGCAGTATTTT,CAWETGLLTLSTDTQYF
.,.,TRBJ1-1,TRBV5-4,TGTGCCAGCAGCTCCCTCAGGGCGATGAACACTGAAGCTTTCTTT,CASSSLRAMNTEAFF
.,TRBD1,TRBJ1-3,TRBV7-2,TGTGCCAGCAGCCCTGGAGGGACAGGGGTCTCTGGAAACACCATATATTTT,CASSPGGTGVSGNTIYF
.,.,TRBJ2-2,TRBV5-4,TGTGCCAGCAGCTCGGGGACCGGGGAGCTGTTTTTT,CASSSGTGELFF
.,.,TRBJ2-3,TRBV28,TGTGCCAGCAGTCAATACACCTCCGGTACGCAGTATTTT,CASSQYTSGTQYF
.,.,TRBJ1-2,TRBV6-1,TGTGCCAGCAGTCGCGGAGCCCAGGCTAACTATGGCTACACCTTC,CASSRGAQANYGYTF
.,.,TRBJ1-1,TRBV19,TGTGCCAGTAGTCCCCAGGGAGGGGTGACTGAAGCTTTCTTT,CASSPQGGVTEAFF
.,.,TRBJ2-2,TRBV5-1,TGCGCCAGCAGCTTGGTCCCTGGGGAGCTGTTTTTT,CASSLVPGELFF
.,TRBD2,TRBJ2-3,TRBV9,TGTGCCAGCAGCGCCTCTAGCGGGAGGGCCTACGATACGCAGTATTTT,CASSASSGRAYDTQYF
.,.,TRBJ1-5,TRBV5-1,TGCGCCAGCAGCTTGGACAGCCCCAGCAATCAGCCCCAGCATTTT,CASSLDSPSNQPQHF